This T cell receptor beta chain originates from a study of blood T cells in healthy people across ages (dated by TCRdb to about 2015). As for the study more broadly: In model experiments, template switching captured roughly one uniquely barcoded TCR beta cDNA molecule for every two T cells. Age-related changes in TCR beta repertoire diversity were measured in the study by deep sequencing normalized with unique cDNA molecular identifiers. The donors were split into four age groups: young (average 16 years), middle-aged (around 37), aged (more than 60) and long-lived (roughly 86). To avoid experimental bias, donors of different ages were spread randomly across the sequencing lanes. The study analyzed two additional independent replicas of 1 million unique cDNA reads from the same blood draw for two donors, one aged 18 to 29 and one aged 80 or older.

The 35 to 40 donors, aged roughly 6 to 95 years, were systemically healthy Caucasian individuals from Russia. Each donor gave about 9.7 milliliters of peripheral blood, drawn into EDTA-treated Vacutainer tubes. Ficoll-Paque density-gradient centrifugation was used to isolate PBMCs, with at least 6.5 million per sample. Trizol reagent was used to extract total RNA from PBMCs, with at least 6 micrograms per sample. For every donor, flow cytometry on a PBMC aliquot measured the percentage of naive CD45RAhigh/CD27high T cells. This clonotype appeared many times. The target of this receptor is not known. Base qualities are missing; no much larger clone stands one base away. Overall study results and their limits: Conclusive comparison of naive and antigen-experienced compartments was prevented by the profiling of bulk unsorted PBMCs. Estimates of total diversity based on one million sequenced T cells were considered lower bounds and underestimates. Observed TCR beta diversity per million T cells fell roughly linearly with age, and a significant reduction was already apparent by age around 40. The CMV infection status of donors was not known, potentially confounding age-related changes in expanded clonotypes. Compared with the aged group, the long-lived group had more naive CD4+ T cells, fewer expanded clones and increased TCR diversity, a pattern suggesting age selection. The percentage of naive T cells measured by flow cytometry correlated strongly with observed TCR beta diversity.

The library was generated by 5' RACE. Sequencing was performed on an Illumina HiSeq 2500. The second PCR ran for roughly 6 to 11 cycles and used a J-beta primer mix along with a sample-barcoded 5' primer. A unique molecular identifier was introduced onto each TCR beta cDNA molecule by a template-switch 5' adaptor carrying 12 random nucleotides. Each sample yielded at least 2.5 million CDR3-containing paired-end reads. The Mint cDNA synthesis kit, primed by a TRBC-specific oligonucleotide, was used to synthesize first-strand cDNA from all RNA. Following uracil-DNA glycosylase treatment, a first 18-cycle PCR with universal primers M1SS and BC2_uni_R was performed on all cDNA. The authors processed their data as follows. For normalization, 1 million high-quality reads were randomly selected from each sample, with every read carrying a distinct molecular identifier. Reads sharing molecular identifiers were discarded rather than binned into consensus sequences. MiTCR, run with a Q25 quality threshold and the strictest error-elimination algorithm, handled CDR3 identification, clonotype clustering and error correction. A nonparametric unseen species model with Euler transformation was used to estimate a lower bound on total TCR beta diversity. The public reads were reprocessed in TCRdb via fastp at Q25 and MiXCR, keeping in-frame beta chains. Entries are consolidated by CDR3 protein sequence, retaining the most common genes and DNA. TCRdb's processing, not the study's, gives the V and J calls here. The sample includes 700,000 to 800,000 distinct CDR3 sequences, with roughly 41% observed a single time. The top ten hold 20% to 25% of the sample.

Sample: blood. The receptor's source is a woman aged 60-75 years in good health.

In nucleotide form, the sequence is TGCAGCGTCGGAGGACTCGCGCCCGGGGATACGCAGTATTTT. Translation gives CSVGGLAPGDTQYF. The V and J genes are TRBV29-1 and TRBJ2-3; the best D guess is TRBD2, with 5 bases matching. In the germline V gene, CDR1 corresponds to SQVTM and CDR2 to ANQGSEA. The germline ends are 19 bases apart after V is trimmed by 6 bases and J by 6 bases. Taken from cysteine to phenylalanine, the CDR3 has 14 residues. The read is trimmed to its CDR3 DNA, 42 bases read in frame from base 1.